The rows below give T cell receptor beta chains drawn from one sample of a study of T cell repertoires in cytomegalovirus infection. TCRdb reanalysed the reads using MiXCR and keeps one entry per CDR3 protein. The sample comprises approximately 240,000 distinct CDR3 sequences, 9% to 15% of which are singletons, and about 1.5% rests with the top ten. The sample was PBMCs. These receptors were obtained from a human donor in good health (CMV status not recorded). Some clones in this sample may be carry-over from other donors' samples. Each CDR3 is given with its conserved first and last residue. D genes are given only for firm matches. Size is stated for part of the rows, as once, few or many counts, or as a class when the clone is expanded.

D gene: NA; J gene: TRBJ2-1; V gene: TRBV19; clone size: many; CDR3 DNA: TGTGCCAGTAGTAGAGACAGCGGTCAGGGCGATGAGCAGTTCTTC; CDR3 protein: CASSRDSGQGDEQFF
D gene: TRBD1; J gene: TRBJ1-1; V gene: TRBV6-1; clone size: many; CDR3 DNA: TGTGCCAGCAGTAACAGGGGGGACACTGAAGCTTTCTTT; CDR3 protein: CASSNRGDTEAFF
D gene: NA; J gene: TRBJ2-7; V gene: TRBV11-2; clone size: NA; CDR3 DNA: TGTGCCAGCAGCCCCGCCCCCTACGAGCAGTACTTC; CDR3 protein: CASSPAPYEQYF
D gene: TRBD2; J gene: TRBJ2-7; V gene: TRBV28; clone size: many; CDR3 DNA: TGTGCCAGCAGTTTATCGGCCGGGACTAGCGGCTACGAGCAGTACTTC; CDR3 protein: CASSLSAGTSGYEQYF
D gene: TRBD2; J gene: TRBJ2-7; V gene: TRBV7-2; clone size: many; CDR3 DNA: TGTGCCAGCAGCGCCCAACTAGCGGGTTACGAGCAGTACTTC; CDR3 protein: CASSAQLAGYEQYF
D gene: TRBD2; J gene: TRBJ2-7; V gene: TRBV7-2; clone size: many; CDR3 DNA: TGTGCCAGCAGGGATCGACTAGCGGGGGCCTACGAGCAGTACTTC; CDR3 protein: CASRDRLAGAYEQYF
D gene: TRBD1; J gene: TRBJ2-1; V gene: TRBV29-1; clone size: NA; CDR3 DNA: TGCAGCGTTTACAGACAGGGTCGAAGTGAGCAGTTCTTC; CDR3 protein: CSVYRQGRSEQFF
D gene: NA; J gene: TRBJ1-2; V gene: TRBV7-9; clone size: many; CDR3 DNA: TGTGCCAGCAGCTCCCGCAGGGCGGAAAACTATGGCTACACCTTC; CDR3 protein: CASSSRRAENYGYTF
D gene: NA; J gene: TRBJ2-1; V gene: TRBV2; clone size: few; CDR3 DNA: TGTGCCAGCAGTGGGGGGTCGGGCCCCAATGAGCAGTTCTTC; CDR3 protein: CASSGGSGPNEQFF
D gene: NA; J gene: TRBJ1-2; V gene: TRBV30; clone size: NA; CDR3 DNA: TGTGCCTGGAGCCCCGCCACCAACTATGGCTACACCTTC; CDR3 protein: CAWSPATNYGYTF
D gene: NA; J gene: TRBJ2-3; V gene: TRBV20-1; clone size: few; CDR3 DNA: TGCAGTCAGACCGGGGCCGGCACAGATACGCAGTATTTT; CDR3 protein: CSQTGAGTDTQYF
D gene: NA; J gene: TRBJ1-6; V gene: TRBV6-6; clone size: many; CDR3 DNA: TGTGCCAGCAGTTACGGGCAAACGGGGAATTCACCCCTCCACTTT; CDR3 protein: CASSYGQTGNSPLHF
D gene: TRBD1; J gene: TRBJ1-2; V gene: TRBV7-9; clone size: many; CDR3 DNA: TGTGCCAGCACCTCTGGCCAGGGGGAACGCGGCTACACCTTC; CDR3 protein: CASTSGQGERGYTF
D gene: NA; J gene: TRBJ2-5; V gene: TRBV6-5; clone size: many; CDR3 DNA: TGTGCCAGCAGTTACTCCCTCCAAGAGACCCAGTACTTC; CDR3 protein: CASSYSLQETQYF
D gene: TRBD1; J gene: TRBJ2-3; V gene: TRBV20-1; clone size: many; CDR3 DNA: TGCAGTGCTAGAGATCCGGGACAGGGAGGAGATACGCAGTATTTT; CDR3 protein: CSARDPGQGGDTQYF
D gene: NA; J gene: TRBJ1-3; V gene: TRBV7-2; clone size: many; CDR3 DNA: TGTGCCAGCGCAGTAAGCGGAAACACCATATATTTT; CDR3 protein: CASAVSGNTIYF
D gene: NA; J gene: TRBJ2-5; V gene: TRBV20-1; clone size: NA; CDR3 DNA: TGCAGTGCTAGAGGGGATTGGGTAGGAGAGACCCAGTACTTC; CDR3 protein: CSARGDWVGETQYF
D gene: TRBD1; J gene: TRBJ2-5; V gene: TRBV19; clone size: NA; CDR3 DNA: TGTGCCAGTAGTATAGGGGCCGGGACAGGGGTCCGGACCCAGTACTTC; CDR3 protein: CASSIGAGTGVRTQYF
D gene: TRBD2; J gene: TRBJ2-3; V gene: TRBV7-2; clone size: many; CDR3 DNA: TGTGCCAGCAGCCAGCTAGCGGGGGGGCCAACAGATACGCAGTATTTT; CDR3 protein: CASSQLAGGPTDTQYF
D gene: TRBD2; J gene: TRBJ2-7; V gene: TRBV7-2; clone size: many; CDR3 DNA: TGTGCCAGCAGCTTAGGGACTAGCGGGAGGACCTACGAGCAGTACTTC; CDR3 protein: CASSLGTSGRTYEQYF
D gene: TRBD1; J gene: TRBJ1-5; V gene: TRBV28; clone size: few; CDR3 DNA: TGTGCCAGCAGCTCCGGACAGGGCCTCACTAGCAATCAGCCCCAGCATTTT; CDR3 protein: CASSSGQGLTSNQPQHF
D gene: TRBD2; J gene: TRBJ2-1; V gene: TRBV20-1; clone size: NA; CDR3 DNA: TGCAGTGCTATGGGACTAGCGGGAGTCGTTGTCGGGGAAAAGGACGAGCAGTTCTTC; CDR3 protein: CSAMGLAGVVVGEKDEQFF
D gene: TRBD1; J gene: TRBJ2-7; V gene: TRBV20-1; clone size: NA; CDR3 DNA: TGCAGTGCTAATCAACAGGGGGAATTCTCCTACGAGCAGTACTTC; CDR3 protein: CSANQQGEFSYEQYF
D gene: TRBD1; J gene: TRBJ1-3; V gene: TRBV28; clone size: many; CDR3 DNA: TGTGCCAGCAGTTCCCCGGGACAGACCTCTGGAAACACCATATATTTT; CDR3 protein: CASSSPGQTSGNTIYF
D gene: NA; J gene: TRBJ2-2; V gene: TRBV29-1; clone size: few; CDR3 DNA: TGCAGCGTTGAAGCGGGAGACCGCACCGGGGAGCTGTTTTTT; CDR3 protein: CSVEAGDRTGELFF
D gene: TRBD1; J gene: TRBJ2-7; V gene: TRBV7-2; clone size: many; CDR3 DNA: TGTGCCAGCAGCCCGGACAGGGGGCCCTCCTACGAGCAGTACTTC; CDR3 protein: CASSPDRGPSYEQYF
D gene: TRBD1; J gene: TRBJ1-2; V gene: TRBV7-2; clone size: many; CDR3 DNA: TGTGCCAGCAGCCAGGACAGGGGAAACTATGGCTACACCTTC; CDR3 protein: CASSQDRGNYGYTF
D gene: NA; J gene: TRBJ1-2; V gene: TRBV2; clone size: few; CDR3 DNA: TGTGCCAGCAATGCAAGGAGCTCTAACTATGGCTACACCTTC; CDR3 protein: CASNARSSNYGYTF
D gene: TRBD2; J gene: TRBJ2-4; V gene: TRBV7-2; clone size: many; CDR3 DNA: TGTGCCAGCAGCTTAGCCCCCGGCGGGGGGGGAGAAAACATTCAGTACTTC; CDR3 protein: CASSLAPGGGGENIQYF
D gene: TRBD1; J gene: TRBJ1-5; V gene: TRBV29-1; clone size: few; CDR3 DNA: TGCAGCGTTGCGGACAGGATCAATCAGCCCCAGCATTTT; CDR3 protein: CSVADRINQPQHF
D gene: NA; J gene: TRBJ2-3; V gene: TRBV2; clone size: NA; CDR3 DNA: TGTGCCAGCAGTCCCTCGGTGGGCACAGATACGCAGTATTTT; CDR3 protein: CASSPSVGTDTQYF
D gene: TRBD2; J gene: TRBJ2-7; V gene: TRBV20-1; clone size: NA; CDR3 DNA: TGCAGTGCTAGTTTCCGGACTAGAAGCGAAGGCGAGCAGTACTTC; CDR3 protein: CSASFRTRSEGEQYF
D gene: NA; J gene: TRBJ1-5; V gene: TRBV29-1; clone size: NA; CDR3 DNA: TGCAGCGCCACACTTCAGAGCAATCAGCCCCAGCATTTT; CDR3 protein: CSATLQSNQPQHF
D gene: NA; J gene: TRBJ2-3; V gene: TRBV7-2; clone size: many; CDR3 DNA: TGTGCCAGCAGCCGTGCCGGGGGACGGGGCACAGATACGCAGTATTTT; CDR3 protein: CASSRAGGRGTDTQYF
D gene: TRBD1; J gene: TRBJ1-1; V gene: TRBV29-1; clone size: many; CDR3 DNA: TGCAGCGTTGACTCCACAGGGGTGGCGACTGAAGCTTTCTTT; CDR3 protein: CSVDSTGVATEAFF
D gene: NA; J gene: TRBJ2-2; V gene: TRBV27; clone size: NA; CDR3 DNA: TGTGCCAGCAGTTTCCAGGTCACCGGGGAGCTGTTTTTT; CDR3 protein: CASSFQVTGELFF
D gene: NA; J gene: TRBJ2-7; V gene: TRBV7-9; clone size: many; CDR3 DNA: TGTGCCAGCAGTTTAGTCCTCGCCCCAGGGGCCTTGGGCTACGAGCAGTACTTC; CDR3 protein: CASSLVLAPGALGYEQYF
D gene: TRBD2; J gene: TRBJ2-1; V gene: TRBV19; clone size: NA; CDR3 DNA: TGTGCCAGTAGGGGCGGAGAGCGGGGGGGATTCAGCTCCTACAATGAGCAGTTCTTC; CDR3 protein: CASRGGERGGFSSYNEQFF
D gene: TRBD1; J gene: TRBJ2-7; V gene: TRBV27; clone size: few; CDR3 DNA: TGTGCCAGCAGCCGGGCGGGACAGGCCTACGAGCAGTACTTC; CDR3 protein: CASSRAGQAYEQYF
D gene: NA; J gene: TRBJ1-1; V gene: TRBV20-1; clone size: many; CDR3 DNA: TGCAGTGCTAGCCCCCCTGGGTTCGACACTGAAGCTTTCTTT; CDR3 protein: CSASPPGFDTEAFF
D gene: NA; J gene: TRBJ1-3; V gene: TRBV14; clone size: NA; CDR3 DNA: TGTGCCAGCAGCCAGCTGGGCCCAGGAAACACCATATATTTT; CDR3 protein: CASSQLGPGNTIYF
D gene: NA; J gene: TRBJ1-5; V gene: TRBV28; clone size: few; CDR3 DNA: TGTGCCAATCAGCCCCAGCATTTT; CDR3 protein: CANQPQHF
D gene: NA; J gene: TRBJ1-2; V gene: TRBV19; clone size: NA; CDR3 DNA: TGTGCCAGTAGTATCCGAACTAAGGGGGACTATGGCTACACCTTC; CDR3 protein: CASSIRTKGDYGYTF
D gene: TRBD1; J gene: TRBJ1-4; V gene: TRBV19; clone size: few; CDR3 DNA: TGTGCCAGTAGTCGCGGGACAGCTAATGAAAAACTGTTTTTT; CDR3 protein: CASSRGTANEKLFF
D gene: TRBD1; J gene: TRBJ1-5; V gene: TRBV2; clone size: many; CDR3 DNA: TGTGCCAGCAGTGGCCGGGACAGGGGAGGAGTAGGCAGTCAGCCCCAGCATTTT; CDR3 protein: CASSGRDRGGVGSQPQHF
D gene: TRBD1; J gene: TRBJ1-2; V gene: TRBV7-6; clone size: few; CDR3 DNA: TGTGCCAGCAGCGCCGAGGACAGGCTCAACTATGGCTACACCTTC; CDR3 protein: CASSAEDRLNYGYTF
D gene: NA; J gene: TRBJ2-3; V gene: TRBV7-2; clone size: many; CDR3 DNA: TGTGCCAGCAGCCGTGAGGATACGCAGTATTTT; CDR3 protein: CASSREDTQYF
D gene: TRBD2; J gene: TRBJ2-3; V gene: TRBV13; clone size: once; CDR3 DNA: TGTGCCAGCAGCTTAGGACTAGCGGGGGACATTAGCACAGATACGCAGTATTTT; CDR3 protein: CASSLGLAGDISTDTQYF
D gene: NA; J gene: TRBJ2-1; V gene: TRBV5-1; clone size: few; CDR3 DNA: TGCGCCAGCAGCTTGGAACGGGGCAATGAGCAGTTCTTC; CDR3 protein: CASSLERGNEQFF
D gene: TRBD1; J gene: TRBJ1-5; V gene: TRBV12-3/TRBV12-4; clone size: few; CDR3 DNA: TGTGCCAGCTCCGAGGGAACAGGGGGGTTTCAGCCCCAGCATTTT; CDR3 protein: CASSEGTGGFQPQHF
D gene: TRBD1; J gene: TRBJ1-5; V gene: TRBV25-1; clone size: NA; CDR3 DNA: TGTGCCAGCAGTTCGGGACAGTATCAGCCCCAGCATTTT; CDR3 protein: CASSSGQYQPQHF